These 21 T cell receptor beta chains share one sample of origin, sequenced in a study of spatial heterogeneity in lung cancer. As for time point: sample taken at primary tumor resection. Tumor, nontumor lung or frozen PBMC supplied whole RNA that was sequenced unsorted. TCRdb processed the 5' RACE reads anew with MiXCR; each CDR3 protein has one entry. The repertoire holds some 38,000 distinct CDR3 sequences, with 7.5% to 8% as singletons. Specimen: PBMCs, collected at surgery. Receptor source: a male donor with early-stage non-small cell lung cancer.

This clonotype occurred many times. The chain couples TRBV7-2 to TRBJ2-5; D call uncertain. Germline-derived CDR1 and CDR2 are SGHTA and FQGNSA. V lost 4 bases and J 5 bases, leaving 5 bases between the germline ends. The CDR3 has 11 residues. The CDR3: CASSSSETQYF. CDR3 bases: TGTGCCAGCAGCTCGTCCGAGACCCAGTACTTC.

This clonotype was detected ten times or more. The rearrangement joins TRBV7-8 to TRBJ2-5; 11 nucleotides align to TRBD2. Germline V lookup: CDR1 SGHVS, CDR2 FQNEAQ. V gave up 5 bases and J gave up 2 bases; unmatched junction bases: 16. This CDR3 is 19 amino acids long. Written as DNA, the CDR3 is TGTGCCAGCAGCCCGTACCGGACTAGCGGGTTAGGGGTTCAAGAGACCCAGTACTTC. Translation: CASSPYRTSGLGVQETQYF.

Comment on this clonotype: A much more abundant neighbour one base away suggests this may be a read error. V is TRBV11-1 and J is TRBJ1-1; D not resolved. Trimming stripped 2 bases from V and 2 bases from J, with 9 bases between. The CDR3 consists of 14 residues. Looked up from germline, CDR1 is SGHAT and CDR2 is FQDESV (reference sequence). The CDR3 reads CASSLSQENTEAFF. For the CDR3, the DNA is TGTGCCAGCAGCTTATCCCAGGAAAACACTGAAGCTTTCTTT.

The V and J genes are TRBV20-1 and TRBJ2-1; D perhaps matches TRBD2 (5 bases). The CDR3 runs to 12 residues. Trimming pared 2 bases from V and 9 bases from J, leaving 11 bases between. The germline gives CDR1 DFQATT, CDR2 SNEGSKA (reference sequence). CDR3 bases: TGCAGTGCTAGACTAGCAGGAGGTGAGCAGTTCTTC. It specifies CSARLAGGEQFF.

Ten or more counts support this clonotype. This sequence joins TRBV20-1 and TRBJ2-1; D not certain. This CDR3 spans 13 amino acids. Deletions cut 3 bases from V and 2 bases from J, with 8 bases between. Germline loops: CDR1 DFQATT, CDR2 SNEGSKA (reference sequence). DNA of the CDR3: TGCAGTGCTAGTTCACCAACCTACAATGAGCAGTTCTTC. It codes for CSASSPTYNEQFF.

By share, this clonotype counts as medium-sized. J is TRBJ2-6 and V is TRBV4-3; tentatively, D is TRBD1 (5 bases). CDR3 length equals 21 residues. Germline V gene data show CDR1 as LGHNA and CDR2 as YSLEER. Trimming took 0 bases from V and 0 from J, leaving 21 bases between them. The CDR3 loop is CASSQDFGTDSLFSGANVLTF. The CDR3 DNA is TGCGCCAGCAGCCAAGATTTTGGAACCGACAGCCTCTTCTCTGGGGCCAACGTCCTGACTTTC.

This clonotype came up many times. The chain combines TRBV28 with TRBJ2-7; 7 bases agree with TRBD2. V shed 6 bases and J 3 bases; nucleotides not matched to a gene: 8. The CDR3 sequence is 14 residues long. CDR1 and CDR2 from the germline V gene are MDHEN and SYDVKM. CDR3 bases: TGTGCCAGCAGACCTCCCGGGGGGATCTACGAGCAGTACGTC. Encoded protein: CASRPPGGIYEQYV.

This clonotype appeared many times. CDR3 in DNA: TGTGCTAGTGGTTCTGCGGACGGTTACGAGCAGTACGTC. It specifies CASGSADGYEQYV. V is TRBV12-5 and J is TRBJ2-7; the D is unclear. Trimming took off 4 bases at V and 4 bases at J, with 11 bases between the two ends. CDR1 LGHNT and CDR2 FRNRAP come from the germline V gene. CDR3 length: 13 amino acids.

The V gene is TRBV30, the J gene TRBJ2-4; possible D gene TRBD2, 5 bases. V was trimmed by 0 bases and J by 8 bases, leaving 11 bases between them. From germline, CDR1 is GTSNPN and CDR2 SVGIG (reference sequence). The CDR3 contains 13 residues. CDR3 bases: TGTGCCTGGAGTGTAATAAGCGGAGACATTCAGTACTTC. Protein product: CAWSVISGDIQYF.

Written as DNA, the CDR3 is TGCGCCAGCAGTGAATACTTACTCGGCCCCCCAGATACGCAGTATTTT. Translated, it gives CASSEYLLGPPDTQYF. The chain links TRBV10-2 to TRBJ2-3, with unresolved D. This CDR3 has 16 amino acids. Trimming took off 3 bases at V and 4 bases at J, with 17 bases between the two ends. The germline CDR1 and CDR2 sequences are WSHSY and SAAADI.

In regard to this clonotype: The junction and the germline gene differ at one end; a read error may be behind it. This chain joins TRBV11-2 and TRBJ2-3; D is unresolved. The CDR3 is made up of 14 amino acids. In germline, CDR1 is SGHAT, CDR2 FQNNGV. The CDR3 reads CASSLDVHTDTQYF. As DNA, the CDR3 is TGTGCCAGCAGCCTAGACGTACACACAGATACGCAGTATTTT.

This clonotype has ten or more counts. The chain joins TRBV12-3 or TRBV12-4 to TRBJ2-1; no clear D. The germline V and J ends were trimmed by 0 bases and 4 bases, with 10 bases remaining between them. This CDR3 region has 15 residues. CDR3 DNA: TGTGCCAGCAGTTTAGCAAGTTTGTCTTACAATGAGCAGTTCTTC. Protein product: CASSLASLSYNEQFF.

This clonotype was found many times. CDR3 in amino acids: CASSARQGPYEQYF. The CDR3, as DNA: TGTGCCAGCAGTGCCCGTCAGGGCCCCTACGAGCAGTACTTC. The chain recombines TRBV25-1 with TRBJ2-7, with a possible D match to TRBD1 (5 bases). The CDR3 contains 14 residues. With 4 bases removed from V and 2 bases from J, the gap between germline ends came to 12 bases. CDR1 MGHDK and CDR2 SYGVNS come from the germline V gene.

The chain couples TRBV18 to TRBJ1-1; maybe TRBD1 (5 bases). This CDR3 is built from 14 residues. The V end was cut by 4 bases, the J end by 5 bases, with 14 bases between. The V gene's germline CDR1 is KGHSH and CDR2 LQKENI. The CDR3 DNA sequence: TGTGCCAGCTCACTTTTGGACAAGTCGACTGAAGCTTTCTTT. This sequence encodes CASSLLDKSTEAFF.

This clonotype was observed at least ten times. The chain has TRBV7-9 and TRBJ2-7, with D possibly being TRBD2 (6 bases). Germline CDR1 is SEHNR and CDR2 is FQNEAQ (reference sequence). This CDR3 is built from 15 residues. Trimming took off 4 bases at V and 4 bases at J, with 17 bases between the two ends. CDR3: CASSSEAAGTYEQYF. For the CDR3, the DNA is TGTGCCAGCAGCTCAGAGGCGGCAGGGACTTACGAGCAGTACTTC. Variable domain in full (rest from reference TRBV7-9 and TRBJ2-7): DTGVSQNPRHKITKRGQNVTFRCDPISEHNRLYWYRQTLGQGPEFLTYFQNEAQLEKSRLLSDRFSAERPKGSFSTLEIQRTEQGDSAMYLCASSSEAAGTYEQYFGPGTRLTVT.

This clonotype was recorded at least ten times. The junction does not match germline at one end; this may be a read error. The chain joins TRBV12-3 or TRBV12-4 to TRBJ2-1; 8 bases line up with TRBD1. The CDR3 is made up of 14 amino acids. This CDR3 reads CATSPAGGFNEQFF. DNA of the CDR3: TGTGCCACCAGTCCGGCAGGGGGCTTCAATGAGCAGTTCTTC.

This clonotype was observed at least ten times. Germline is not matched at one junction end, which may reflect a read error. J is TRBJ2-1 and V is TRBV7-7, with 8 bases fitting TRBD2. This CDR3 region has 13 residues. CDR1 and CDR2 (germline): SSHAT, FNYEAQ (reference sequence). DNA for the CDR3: TGTGCTAGCAGCTTACATGCGGGAGGTGAGCAGTTCTTC. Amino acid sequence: CASSLHAGGEQFF.

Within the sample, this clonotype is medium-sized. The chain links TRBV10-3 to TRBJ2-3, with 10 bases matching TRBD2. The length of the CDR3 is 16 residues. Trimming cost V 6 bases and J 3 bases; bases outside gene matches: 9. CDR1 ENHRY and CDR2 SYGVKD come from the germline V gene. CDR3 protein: CAIRPQREGATDTQYF. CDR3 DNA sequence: TGTGCCATCAGGCCCCAGCGGGAGGGAGCAACAGATACGCAGTATTTT.

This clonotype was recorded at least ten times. The CDR3 DNA reads as TGTGCCAGCAGTTTGATGACAGGGAACACCTACGAGCAGTACTTC. It is translated as CASSLMTGNTYEQYF. V is TRBV12-3 or TRBV12-4 and J is TRBJ2-7; 7 bases are shared with TRBD1. This CDR3 region has 15 residues. Trimming cost V 3 bases and J 2 bases; bases outside gene matches: 7.

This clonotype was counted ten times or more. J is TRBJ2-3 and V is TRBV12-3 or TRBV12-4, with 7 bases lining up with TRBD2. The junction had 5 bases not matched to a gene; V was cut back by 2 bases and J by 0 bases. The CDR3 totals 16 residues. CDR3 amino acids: CASSLSAGTSTDTQYF. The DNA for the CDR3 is TGTGCCAGCAGTTTATCAGCGGGGACTAGCACAGATACGCAGTATTTT.

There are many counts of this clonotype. The CDR3 sequence is CSVQLPVYNEQFF. The CDR3 DNA sequence: TGCAGCGTGCAGCTGCCGGTGTACAATGAGCAGTTCTTC. The genes are TRBV29-1 and TRBJ2-1; D is undetermined. Per germline, CDR1 SQVTM and CDR2 ANQGSEA. V was trimmed by 6 bases and J by 4 bases, leaving 13 bases between them. The CDR3 totals 13 residues.